A selection of T cell receptor beta chains follows, all from one sample in a study of cytomegalovirus exposure and HLA in healthy donors. Method: immunoSEQ multiplex PCR; TCRdb's copy keeps in-frame clones and lacks some. Among about 55,000 clones listed, about four fifths were seen once. Sequencing input: PBMCs. These receptors were taken from a female donor in good health and CMV-seronegative. Both conserved end residues are part of each CDR3. The order of the fields is J gene, clone size, V gene, D gene, CDR3 DNA, CDR3 protein. A D gene is named only where the DNA matches it firmly. The size field is filled for only some rows; it gives once, few, many or a size class.

TRBJ2-7,.,TRBV10-3,.,TGTGCCATCAGCCCCGAGGGCGCCCGGGGAGAGCAGTACTTC,CAISPEGARGEQYF
TRBJ1-1,few,TRBV6-5,.,TGTGCCAGCAGACGTGGAGGGCTGCTGGGGACTGAAGCTTTCTTT,CASRRGGLLGTEAFF
TRBJ1-2,.,TRBV2,.,TGTGCCAGCAGTGAGAGGAGGGAGAGGAATGGCTACACCTTC,CASSERRERNGYTF
TRBJ1-4,.,TRBV4-2,.,TGTGCCAGCAGCCCCCCCGAGGAGAGGGAGAAACTGTTTTTT,CASSPPEEREKLFF
TRBJ2-1,few,TRBV6-4,.,TGTGCCAGCAGTGAGGACAGCTCCTACAATGAGCAGTTCTTC,CASSEDSSYNEQFF
TRBJ1-2,few,TRBV2,TRBD1,TGTGCCTGGGGACAGGGAGGCTATGGCTACACCTTC,CAWGQGGYGYTF
TRBJ2-1,.,TRBV29-1,TRBD1,TGCAGCGTTGGTGGGCAGGGGGTGGGAAATGAGCAGTTCTTC,CSVGGQGVGNEQFF
TRBJ1-2,.,TRBV4-2,.,TGTGCCAGCAGCCAAGACTTAGGGGTTGTCCCTAGTGGCTACACCTTC,CASSQDLGVVPSGYTF
TRBJ1-1,once,TRBV7-9,TRBD1,TGTGCCAGCAGCTCCAGGGGGCCCACTGAAGCTTTCTTT,CASSSRGPTEAFF
TRBJ1-2,few,TRBV4-3,TRBD1,TGCGCCAGCAGCCAAGGCCGCGTGACGCAGGGGGATGGCTACACCTTC,CASSQGRVTQGDGYTF
TRBJ2-5,few,TRBV7-8,TRBD2,TGTGCCAGCAGCCTCGCGGGGGGAGAGACCCAGTACTTC,CASSLAGGETQYF